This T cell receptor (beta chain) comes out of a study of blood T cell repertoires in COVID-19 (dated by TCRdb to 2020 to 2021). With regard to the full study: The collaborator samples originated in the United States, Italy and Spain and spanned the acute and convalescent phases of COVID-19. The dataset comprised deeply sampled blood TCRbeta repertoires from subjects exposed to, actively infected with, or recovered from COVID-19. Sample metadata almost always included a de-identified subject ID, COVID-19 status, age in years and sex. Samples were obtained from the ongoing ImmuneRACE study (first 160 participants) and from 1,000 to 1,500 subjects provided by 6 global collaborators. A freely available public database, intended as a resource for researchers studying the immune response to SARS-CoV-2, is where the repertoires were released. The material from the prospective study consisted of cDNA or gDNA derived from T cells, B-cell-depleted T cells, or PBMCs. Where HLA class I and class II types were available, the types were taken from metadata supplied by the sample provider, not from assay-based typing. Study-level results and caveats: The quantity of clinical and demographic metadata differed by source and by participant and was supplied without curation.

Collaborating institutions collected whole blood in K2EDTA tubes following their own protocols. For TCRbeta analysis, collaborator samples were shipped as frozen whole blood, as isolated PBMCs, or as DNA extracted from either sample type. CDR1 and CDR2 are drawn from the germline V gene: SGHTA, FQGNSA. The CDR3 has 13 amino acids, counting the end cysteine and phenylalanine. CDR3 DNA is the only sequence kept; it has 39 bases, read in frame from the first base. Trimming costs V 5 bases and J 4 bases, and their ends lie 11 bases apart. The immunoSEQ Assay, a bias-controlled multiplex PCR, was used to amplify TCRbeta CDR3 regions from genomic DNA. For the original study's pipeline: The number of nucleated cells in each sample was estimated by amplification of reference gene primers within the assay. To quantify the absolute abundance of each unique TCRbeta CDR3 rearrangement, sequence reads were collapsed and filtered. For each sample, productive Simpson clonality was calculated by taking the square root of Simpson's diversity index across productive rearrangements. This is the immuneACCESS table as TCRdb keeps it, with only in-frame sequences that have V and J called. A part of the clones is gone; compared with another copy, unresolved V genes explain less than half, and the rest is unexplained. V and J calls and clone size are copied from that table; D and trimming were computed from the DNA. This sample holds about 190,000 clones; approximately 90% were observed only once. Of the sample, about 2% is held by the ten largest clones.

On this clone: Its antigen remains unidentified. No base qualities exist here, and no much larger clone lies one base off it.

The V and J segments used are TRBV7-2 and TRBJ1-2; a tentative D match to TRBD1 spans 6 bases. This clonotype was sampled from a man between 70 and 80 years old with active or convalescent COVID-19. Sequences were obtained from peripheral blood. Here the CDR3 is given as CASSPGQSYGYTF. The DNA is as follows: TGTGCCAGCAGCCCCGGACAGAGCTATGGCTACACCTTC.